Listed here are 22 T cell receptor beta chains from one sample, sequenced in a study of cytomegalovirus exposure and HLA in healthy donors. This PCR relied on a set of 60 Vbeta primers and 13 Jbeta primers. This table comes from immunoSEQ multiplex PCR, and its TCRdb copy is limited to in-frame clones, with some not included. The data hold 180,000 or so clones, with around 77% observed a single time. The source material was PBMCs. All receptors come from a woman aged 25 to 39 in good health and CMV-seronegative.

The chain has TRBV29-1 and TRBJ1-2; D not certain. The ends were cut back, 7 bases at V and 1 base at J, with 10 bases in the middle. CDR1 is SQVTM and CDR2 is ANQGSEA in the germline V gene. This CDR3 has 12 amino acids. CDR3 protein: CSALGINYGYTF. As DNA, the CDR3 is TGCAGCGCCCTCGGGATTAACTATGGCTACACCTTC. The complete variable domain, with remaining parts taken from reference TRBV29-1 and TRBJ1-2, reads SAVISQKPSRDICQRGTSLTIQCQVDSQVTMMFWYRQQPGQSLTLIATANQGSEATYESGFVIDKFPISRPNLTFSTLTVSNMSPEDSSIYLCSALGINYGYTFGSGTRLTVV.

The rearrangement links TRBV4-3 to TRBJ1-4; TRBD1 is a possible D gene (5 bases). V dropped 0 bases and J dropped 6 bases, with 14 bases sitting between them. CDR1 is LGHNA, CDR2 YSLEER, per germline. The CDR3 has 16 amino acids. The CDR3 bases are TGCGCCAGCAGCCAAGATTGGGGGAGGGTTTATGAAAAACTGTTTTTT. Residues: CASSQDWGRVYEKLFF.

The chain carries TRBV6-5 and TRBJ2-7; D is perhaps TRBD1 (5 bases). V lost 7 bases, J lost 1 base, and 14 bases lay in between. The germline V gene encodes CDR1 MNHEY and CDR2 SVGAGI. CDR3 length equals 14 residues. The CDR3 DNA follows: TGTGCCAGCACCTCGCATGGACAATCCTACGAGCAGTACTTC. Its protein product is CASTSHGQSYEQYF.

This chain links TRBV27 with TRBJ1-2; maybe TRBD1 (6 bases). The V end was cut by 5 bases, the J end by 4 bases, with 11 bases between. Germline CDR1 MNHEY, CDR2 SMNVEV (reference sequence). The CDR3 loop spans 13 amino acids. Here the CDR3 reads CASSLGQLYGYTF. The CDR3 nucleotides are TGTGCCAGCAGTCTAGGACAGCTCTATGGCTACACCTTC.

CDR3 in DNA: TGTGCCAGTAGTACAGGCCTGAACACTGAAGCTTTCTTT. This gives the protein CASSTGLNTEAFF. The chain couples TRBV19 to TRBJ1-1; D gene unclear. The V end lost 4 bases, the J end lost 0 bases, and 6 bases lay between the germline ends. This CDR3 spans 13 amino acids. In germline, CDR1 is LNHDA, CDR2 SQIVND (reference sequence).

CDR3 residues: CASSLGGQETQYF. CDR3 sequence (DNA): TGTGCCAGCAGCTTGGGAGGCCAAGAGACCCAGTACTTC. This chain joins TRBV5-4 and TRBJ2-5; unclear D gene. CDR1 and CDR2 (germline): SGHNT, YYREEE (reference sequence). This CDR3 spans 13 amino acids. V dropped 0 bases and J dropped 1 base, with 4 bases sitting between them.

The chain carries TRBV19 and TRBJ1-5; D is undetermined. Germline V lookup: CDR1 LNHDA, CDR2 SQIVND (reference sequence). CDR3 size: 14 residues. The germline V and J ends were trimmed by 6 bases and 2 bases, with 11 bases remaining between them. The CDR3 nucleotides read TGTGCCAGTAGCTACAGTTTTGGCAATCAGCCCCAGCATTTT. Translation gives CASSYSFGNQPQHF.

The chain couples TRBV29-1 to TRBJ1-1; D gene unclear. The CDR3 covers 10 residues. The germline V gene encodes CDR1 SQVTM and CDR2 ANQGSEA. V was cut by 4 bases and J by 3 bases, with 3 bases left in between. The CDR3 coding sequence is TGCAGCGTTGGGCACACTGAAGCTTTCTTT. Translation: CSVGHTEAFF.

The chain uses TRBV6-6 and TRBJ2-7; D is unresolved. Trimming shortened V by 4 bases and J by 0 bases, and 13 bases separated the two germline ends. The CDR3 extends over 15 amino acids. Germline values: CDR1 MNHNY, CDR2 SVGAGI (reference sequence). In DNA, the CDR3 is TGTGCCAGCAGTTCCCCCACCCTGAGCTCCTACGAGCAGTACTTC. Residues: CASSSPTLSSYEQYF.

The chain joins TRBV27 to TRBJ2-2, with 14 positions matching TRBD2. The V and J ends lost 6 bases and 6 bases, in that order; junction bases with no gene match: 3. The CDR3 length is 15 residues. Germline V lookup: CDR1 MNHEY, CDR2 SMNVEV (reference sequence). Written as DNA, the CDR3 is TGTGCCAGCAGGCTGACTAGCGGGGGGGCCGGGGAGCTGTTTTTT. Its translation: CASRLTSGGAGELFF.

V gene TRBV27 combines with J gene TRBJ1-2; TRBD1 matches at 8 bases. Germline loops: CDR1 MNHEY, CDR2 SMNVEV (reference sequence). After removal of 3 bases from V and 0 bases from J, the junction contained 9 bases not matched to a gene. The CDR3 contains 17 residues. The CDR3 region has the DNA TGTGCCAGCAGTTTCCGGGACAGGTGGGGAGCTAACTATGGCTACACCTTC. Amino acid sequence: CASSFRDRWGANYGYTF.

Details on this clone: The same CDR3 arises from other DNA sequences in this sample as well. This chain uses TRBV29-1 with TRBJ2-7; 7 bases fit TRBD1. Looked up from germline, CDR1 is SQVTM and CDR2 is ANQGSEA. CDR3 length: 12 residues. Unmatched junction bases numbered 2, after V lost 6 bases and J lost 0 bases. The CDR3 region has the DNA TGCAGCGTAGGGACAGCCTCCTACGAGCAGTACTTC. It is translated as CSVGTASYEQYF.

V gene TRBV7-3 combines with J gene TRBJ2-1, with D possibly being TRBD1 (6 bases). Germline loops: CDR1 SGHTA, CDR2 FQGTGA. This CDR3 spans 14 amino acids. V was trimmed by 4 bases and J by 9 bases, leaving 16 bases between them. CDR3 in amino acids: CASSSQTGKSEQFF. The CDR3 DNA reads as TGTGCCAGCAGCTCCCAGACAGGTAAAAGTGAGCAGTTCTTC.

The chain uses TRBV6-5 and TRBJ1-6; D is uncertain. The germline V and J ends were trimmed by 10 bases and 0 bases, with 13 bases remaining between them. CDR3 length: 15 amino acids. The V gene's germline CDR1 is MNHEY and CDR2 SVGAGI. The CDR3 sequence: CATRVSGSYNSPLHF. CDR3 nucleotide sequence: TGTGCCACCCGCGTTTCGGGCTCCTATAATTCACCCCTCCACTTT.

The CDR3 DNA sequence: TGTGCCAGCAGTGAATTTCCAGGGCCGAACACCGGGGAGCTGTTTTTT. It translates to CASSEFPGPNTGELFF. V gene TRBV2 combines with J gene TRBJ2-2; D perhaps matches TRBD1 (5 bases). CDR1 SNHLY and CDR2 FYNNEI come from the germline V gene. With 2 bases removed from V and 0 bases from J, the gap between germline ends came to 10 bases. The CDR3 runs to 16 residues.

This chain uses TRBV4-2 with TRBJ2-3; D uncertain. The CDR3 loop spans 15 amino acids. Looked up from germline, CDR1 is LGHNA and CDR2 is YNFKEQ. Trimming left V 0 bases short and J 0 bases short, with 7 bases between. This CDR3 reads CASSQDVHSTDTQYF. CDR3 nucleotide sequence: TGTGCCAGCAGCCAAGATGTACACAGCACAGATACGCAGTATTTT.

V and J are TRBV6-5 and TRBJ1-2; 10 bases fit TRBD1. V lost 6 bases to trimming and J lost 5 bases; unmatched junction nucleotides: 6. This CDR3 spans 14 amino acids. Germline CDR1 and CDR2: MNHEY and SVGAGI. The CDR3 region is CASRRGQGTYGYTF. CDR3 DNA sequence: TGTGCCAGCAGAAGGGGACAGGGGACGTATGGCTACACCTTC.

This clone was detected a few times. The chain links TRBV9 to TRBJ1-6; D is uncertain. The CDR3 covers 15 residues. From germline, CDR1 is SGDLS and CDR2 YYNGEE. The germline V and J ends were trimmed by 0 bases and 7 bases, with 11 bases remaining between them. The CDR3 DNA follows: TGTGCCAGCAGCGTAGGCTCCTCCCTAAATTCACCCCTCCACTTT. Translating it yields CASSVGSSLNSPLHF.

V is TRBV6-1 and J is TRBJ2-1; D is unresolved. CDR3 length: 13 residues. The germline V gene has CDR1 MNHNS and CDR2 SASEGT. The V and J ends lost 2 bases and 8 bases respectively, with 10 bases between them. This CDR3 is CASSETPVHEQFF. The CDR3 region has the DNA TGTGCCAGCAGTGAAACACCTGTCCATGAGCAGTTCTTC.

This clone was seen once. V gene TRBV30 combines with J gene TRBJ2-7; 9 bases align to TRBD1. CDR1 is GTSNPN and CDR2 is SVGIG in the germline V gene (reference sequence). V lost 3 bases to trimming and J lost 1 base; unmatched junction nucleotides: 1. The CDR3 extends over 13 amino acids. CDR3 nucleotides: TGTGCCTGGAGGGACAGGGGTTCCTACGAGCAGTACTTC. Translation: CAWRDRGSYEQYF. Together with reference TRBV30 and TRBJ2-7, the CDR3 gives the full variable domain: SQTIHQWPATLVQPVGSPLSLECTVEGTSNPNLYWYRQAAGRGLQLLFYSVGIGQISSEVPQNLSASRPQDRQFILSSKKLLLSDSGFYLCAWRDRGSYEQYFGPGTRLTVT.

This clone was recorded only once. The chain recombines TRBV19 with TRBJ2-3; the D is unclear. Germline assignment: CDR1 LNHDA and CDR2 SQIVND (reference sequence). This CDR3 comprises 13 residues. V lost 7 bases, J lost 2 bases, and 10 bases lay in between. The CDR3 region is CASMRSNTDTQYF. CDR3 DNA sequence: TGTGCCAGTATGAGGAGTAACACAGATACGCAGTATTTT.

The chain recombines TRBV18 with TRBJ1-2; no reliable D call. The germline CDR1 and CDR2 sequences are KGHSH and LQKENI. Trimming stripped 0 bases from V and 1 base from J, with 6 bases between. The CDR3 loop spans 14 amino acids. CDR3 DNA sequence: TGTGCCAGCTCACCACCTGGGAGTAACTATGGCTACACCTTC. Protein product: CASSPPGSNYGYTF.